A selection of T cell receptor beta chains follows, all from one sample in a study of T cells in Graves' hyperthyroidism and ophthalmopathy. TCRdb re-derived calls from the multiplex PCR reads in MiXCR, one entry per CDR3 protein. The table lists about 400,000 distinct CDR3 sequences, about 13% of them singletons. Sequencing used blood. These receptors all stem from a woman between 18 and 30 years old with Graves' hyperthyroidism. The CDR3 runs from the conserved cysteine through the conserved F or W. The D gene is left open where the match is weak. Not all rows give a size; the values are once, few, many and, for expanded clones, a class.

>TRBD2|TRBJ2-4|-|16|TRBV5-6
TGTGCCAGCAGCTTACTAGCGGAGATAGCCAAAAACATTCAGTACTTC
CASSLLAEIAKNIQYF
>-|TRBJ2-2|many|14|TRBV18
TGTGCCAGCTCACCCCTTCATGACACCGGGGAGCTGTTTTTT
CASSPLHDTGELFF
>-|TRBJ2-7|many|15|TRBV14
TGTGCCAGCAGCCAAGGATGGGGAAGCTCCTACGAGCAGTACTTC
CASSQGWGSSYEQYF
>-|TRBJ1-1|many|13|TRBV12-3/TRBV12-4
TGTGCCAGCAGACAACAGGAGAACACTGAAGCTTTCTTT
CASRQQENTEAFF
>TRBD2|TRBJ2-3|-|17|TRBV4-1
TGCGCCAGCAGCCAAGGGAGACTAGCGTCTAGCACAGATACGCAGTATTTT
CASSQGRLASSTDTQYF
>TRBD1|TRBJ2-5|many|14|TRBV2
TGTGCCAGCAGCGGACAGGGTTTTCGAGAGACCCAGTACTTC
CASSGQGFRETQYF
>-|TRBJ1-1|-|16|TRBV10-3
TGTGCCATCAGTGAGTCCCCCCCTTATTTGAACACTGAAGCTTTCTTT
CAISESPPYLNTEAFF
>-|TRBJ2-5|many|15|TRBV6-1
TGTGCCAGCAGCCCCCGGGGGTTTATGGTGGAGACCCAGTACTTC
CASSPRGFMVETQYF
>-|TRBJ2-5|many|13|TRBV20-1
TGCAGTGCTAGAAGTTACAGAGAAGAGACCCAGTACTTC
CSARSYREETQYF
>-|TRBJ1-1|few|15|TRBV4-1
TGCGCCAGCAGCCGTGGACGGTCTTGGAACACTGAAGCTTTCTTT
CASSRGRSWNTEAFF
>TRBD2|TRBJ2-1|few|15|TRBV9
TGTGCCAGCAGCGCCACTAGCGGGGGTTACAATGAGCAGTTCTTC
CASSATSGGYNEQFF
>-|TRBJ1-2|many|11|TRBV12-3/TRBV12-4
TGTGCCAGCAGGGGAGACTATGGCTACACCTTC
CASRGDYGYTF
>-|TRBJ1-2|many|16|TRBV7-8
TGTGCCAGCAGCTTAATCCGCTCCGACCTAGTGGGTGGCTACACCTTC
CASSLIRSDLVGGYTF
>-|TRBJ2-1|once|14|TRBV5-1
TGCGCCAGCAGCCACGTCTCGCCCTACAATGAGCAGTTCTTC
CASSHVSPYNEQFF
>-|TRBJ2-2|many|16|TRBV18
TGTGCCAGCTCACCACCCCCGCAGACAGGCACCGGGGAGCTGTTTTTT
CASSPPPQTGTGELFF
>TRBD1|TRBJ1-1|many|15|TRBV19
TGTGCCAGTAGAAGAGGGACAGGCATGAACACTGAAGCTTTCTTT
CASRRGTGMNTEAFF
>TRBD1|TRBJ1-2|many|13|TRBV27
TGTGCCAGCTCGAGGTGGGGACAGGATGGCTACACCTTC
CASSRWGQDGYTF
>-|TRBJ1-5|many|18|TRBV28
TGTGCCAGCAGTTGGGCGGGAGGGGATACGTCTTCGAGTCAGCCCCAGCATTTT
CASSWAGGDTSSSQPQHF
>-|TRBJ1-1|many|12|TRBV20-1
TGCAGTGCTAGGTGGGGGAACACTGAAGCTTTCTTT
CSARWGNTEAFF
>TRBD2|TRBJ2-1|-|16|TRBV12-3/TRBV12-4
TGTGCCAGCAGTTTAGTCTCGGGACTAAAGATAGATGAGCAGTTCTTC
CASSLVSGLKIDEQFF
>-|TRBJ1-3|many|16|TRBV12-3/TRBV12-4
TGTGCCAGCAGTTTAGGGACGCCGAACTCTGGAAACACCATATATTTT
CASSLGTPNSGNTIYF
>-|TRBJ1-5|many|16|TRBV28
TGTGCCAGCAGTTTATCTGGCAAAAAGGGCAATCAGCCCCAGCATTTT
CASSLSGKKGNQPQHF
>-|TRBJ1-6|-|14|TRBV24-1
TGTGCCACCAGTGATTGGGGGCGGGATTCACCCCTCCACTTT
CATSDWGRDSPLHF
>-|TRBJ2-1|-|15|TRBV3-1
TGTGCCAGCAGCTCTGGGATCGCGGCAGGCAATGAGCAGTTCTTC
CASSSGIAAGNEQFF
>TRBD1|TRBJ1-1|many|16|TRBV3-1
TGTGCCAGCCGACCGGGACAGCCGAGGGCAAACACTGAAGCTTTCTTT
CASRPGQPRANTEAFF
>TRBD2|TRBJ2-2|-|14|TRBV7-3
TGTGCCAGCAGCTCAGCGGGGGGGATCGGGGAGCTGTTTTTT
CASSSAGGIGELFF
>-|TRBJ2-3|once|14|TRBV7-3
TGTGCCAGCAGCCGGACCGGACACACAGATACGCAGTATTTT
CASSRTGHTDTQYF
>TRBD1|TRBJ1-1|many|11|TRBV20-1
TGCAGTGGCACAGGGGGCACTGAAGCTTTCTTT
CSGTGGTEAFF
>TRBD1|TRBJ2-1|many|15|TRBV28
TGTGCCAGCAGTAGTCCTTCGGGACAGCGGAATGAGCAGTTCTTC
CASSSPSGQRNEQFF
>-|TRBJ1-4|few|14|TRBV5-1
TGCGCCAGCAGCTTGACTCCGACCTTTGAAAAACTGTTTTTT
CASSLTPTFEKLFF
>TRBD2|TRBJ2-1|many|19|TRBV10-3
TGTGCCATCAGTGAGGCCATCTCCGGGCGGGGGGGGCCGGCCGGTGAGCAGTTCTTC
CAISEAISGRGGPAGEQFF
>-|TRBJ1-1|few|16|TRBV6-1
TGTGCCAGCAAGTCTAAGGAGAGGGACATGAACACTGAAGCTTTCTTT
CASKSKERDMNTEAFF
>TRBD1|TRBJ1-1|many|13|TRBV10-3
TGTGCCATCACCGGGACAGCTAACACTGAAGCTTTCTTT
CAITGTANTEAFF
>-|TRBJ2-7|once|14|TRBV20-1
TGCAGTGCGGGAAAGGGGGGGAGCTCCTACGAGCAGTACTTC
CSAGKGGSSYEQYF
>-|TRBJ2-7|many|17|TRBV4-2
TGTGCCAGCAGCCAAGGGGGAATACAGGGAATCTCCTACGAGCAGTACTTC
CASSQGGIQGISYEQYF
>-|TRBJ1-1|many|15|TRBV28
TGTGCCAGCAGTATTGAACTTGGAGGCAACACTGAAGCTTTCTTT
CASSIELGGNTEAFF
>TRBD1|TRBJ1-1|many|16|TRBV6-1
TGTGCCAGCAGCCTCGGGACAGGGCCATTGAACACTGAAGCTTTCTTT
CASSLGTGPLNTEAFF
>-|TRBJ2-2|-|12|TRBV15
TGTGCCACCAGCAGAGATTCAGGACAAGTGTTTTTT
CATSRDSGQVFF
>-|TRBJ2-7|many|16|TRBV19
TGTGCCAGTAGTAGACAGGTCTACGGGAGCTCCTACGAGCAGTACTTC
CASSRQVYGSSYEQYF
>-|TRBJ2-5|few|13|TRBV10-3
TGTGCCATCAATCACCCTGGGTTGGAGACCCAGTACTTC
CAINHPGLETQYF
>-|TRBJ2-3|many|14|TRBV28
TGTGCCAGCAGTTCCGCCCGGGGCACAGATACGCAGTATTTT
CASSSARGTDTQYF
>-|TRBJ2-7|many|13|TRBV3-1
TGTGCCAGCAGCCGGACGGAAGCCTACGAGCAGTACTTC
CASSRTEAYEQYF
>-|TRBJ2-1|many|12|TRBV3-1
TGTGCCAGCAGCCAAGCTGACAGGGAGCAGTTCTTC
CASSQADREQFF
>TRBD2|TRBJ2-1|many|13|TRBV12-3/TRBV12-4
TGTGCCAGCACTAAGCGGGAGGGAGGTGAGCAGTTCTTC
CASTKREGGEQFF
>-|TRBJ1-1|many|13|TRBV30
TGTGCCTGGAGGAGGGGCAGCGCGGGTGAAGCTTTCTTT
CAWRRGSAGEAFF